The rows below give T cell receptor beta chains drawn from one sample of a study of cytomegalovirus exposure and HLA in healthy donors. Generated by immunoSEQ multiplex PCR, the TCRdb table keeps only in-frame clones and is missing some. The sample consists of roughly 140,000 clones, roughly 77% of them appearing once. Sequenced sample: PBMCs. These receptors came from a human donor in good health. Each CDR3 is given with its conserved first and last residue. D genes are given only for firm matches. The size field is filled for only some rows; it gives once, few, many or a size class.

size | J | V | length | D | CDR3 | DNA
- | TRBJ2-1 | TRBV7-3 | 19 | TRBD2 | CASSKSGLLAGSSYNEQFF | TGTGCCAGCAGCAAATCGGGGCTATTAGCGGGAAGCTCCTACAATGAGCAGTTCTTC
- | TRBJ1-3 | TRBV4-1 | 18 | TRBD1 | CASSQARNPGQVGNTIYF | TGCGCCAGCAGCCAAGCTAGAAACCCGGGACAGGTTGGAAACACCATATATTTT
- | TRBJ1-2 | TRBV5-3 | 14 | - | CARINPPQAYGYTF | TGTGCCAGAATCAACCCCCCCCAGGCCTATGGCTACACCTTC
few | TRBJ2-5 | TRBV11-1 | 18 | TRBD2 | CASSPRLAAYTIQETQYF | TGTGCCAGCAGCCCCAGACTAGCGGCCTATACCATACAAGAGACCCAGTACTTC
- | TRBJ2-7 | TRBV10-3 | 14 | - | CATQTQGRNYEQYF | TGTGCCACCCAAACGCAGGGGCGCAACTACGAGCAGTACTTC
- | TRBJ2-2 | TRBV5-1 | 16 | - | CASSLAAGGRTGELFF | TGCGCCAGCAGCTTGGCCGCAGGGGGGAGGACCGGGGAGCTGTTTTTT
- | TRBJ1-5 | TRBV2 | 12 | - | CASSEVGDPQHF | TGTGCCAGCAGTGAAGTAGGAGACCCCCAGCATTTT
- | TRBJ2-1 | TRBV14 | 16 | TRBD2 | CASSQMLLARGHEQFF | TGTGCCAGCAGCCAAATGTTACTAGCGCGGGGCCATGAGCAGTTCTTC
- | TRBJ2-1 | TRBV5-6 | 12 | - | CASRESGHEQFF | TGTGCCAGCCGGGAATCCGGGCATGAGCAGTTCTTC
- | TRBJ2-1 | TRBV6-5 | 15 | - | CASSYLPRGNNEQFF | TGTGCCAGCAGTTACTTACCGCGGGGTAACAATGAGCAGTTCTTC
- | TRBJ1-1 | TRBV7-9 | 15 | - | CASSLYTFVNTEAFF | TGTGCCAGCAGCTTATACACGTTTGTCAACACTGAAGCTTTCTTT
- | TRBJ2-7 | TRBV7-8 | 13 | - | CASRPEDTYEQYF | TGTGCCAGCAGACCCGAGGATACCTACGAGCAGTACTTC
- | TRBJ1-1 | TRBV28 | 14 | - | CASSLHRGSTEAFF | TGTGCCAGCAGTTTACATCGGGGGAGCACTGAAGCTTTCTTT
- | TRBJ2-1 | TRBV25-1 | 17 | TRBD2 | CASSEYRLAGGSNEQFF | TGTGCCAGCAGTGAATATCGGCTAGCGGGAGGAAGTAACGAGCAGTTCTTC
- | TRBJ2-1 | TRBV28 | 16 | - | CASSFPERTSYNEQFF | TGTGCCAGCAGTTTCCCCGAGCGGACGTCCTACAATGAGCAGTTCTTC
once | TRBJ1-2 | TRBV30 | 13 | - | CAWRGERDSGYTF | TGTGCCTGGAGGGGGGAGAGGGACTCTGGCTACACCTTC
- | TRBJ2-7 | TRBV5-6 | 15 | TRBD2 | CASSFGAGGTYEQYF | TGTGCCAGCAGCTTCGGTGCGGGAGGTACCTACGAGCAGTACTTC
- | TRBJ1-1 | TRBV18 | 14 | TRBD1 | CASSSDREGTEAFF | TGTGCCAGCTCCTCGGACAGGGAGGGCACTGAAGCTTTCTTT
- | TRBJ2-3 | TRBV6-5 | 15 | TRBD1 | CASRSPGQSTDTQYF | TGTGCCAGCAGGTCTCCGGGACAGAGCACAGATACGCAGTATTTT
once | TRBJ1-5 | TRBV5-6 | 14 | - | CASSLAAQDQPQHF | TGTGCCAGCAGCTTGGCGGCCCAGGATCAGCCCCAGCATTTT
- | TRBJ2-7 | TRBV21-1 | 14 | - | CASTQAGSSYEQYF | TGTGCCAGCACCCAGGCGGGGAGCTCCTACGAGCAGTACTTC
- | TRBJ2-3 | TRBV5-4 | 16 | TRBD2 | CASSPGTSGRADTQYF | TGTGCCAGCAGCCCCGGGACTAGCGGAAGAGCAGATACGCAGTATTTT
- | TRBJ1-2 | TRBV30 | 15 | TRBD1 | CAWSEGDRADYGYTF | TGTGCCTGGAGTGAGGGGGACAGGGCTGACTATGGCTACACCTTC
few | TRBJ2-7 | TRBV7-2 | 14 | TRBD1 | CASSSRQGTYEQYF | TGTGCCAGCAGCTCAAGACAGGGAACCTACGAGCAGTACTTC
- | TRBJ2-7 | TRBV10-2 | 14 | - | CASRATGYSYEQYF | TGCGCCAGCAGGGCGACAGGATACTCCTACGAGCAGTACTTC
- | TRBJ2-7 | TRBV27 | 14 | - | CASSPPGQHYEQYF | TGTGCCAGCAGTCCACCGGGACAACACTACGAGCAGTACTTC
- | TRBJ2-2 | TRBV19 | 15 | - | CASSILGQITGELFF | TGTGCCAGTAGCATACTAGGACAGATCACCGGGGAGCTGTTTTTT
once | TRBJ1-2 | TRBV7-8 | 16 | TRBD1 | CASSLRSGQASYGYTF | TGTGCCAGCAGCTTACGGTCGGGACAGGCGAGCTATGGCTACACCTTC
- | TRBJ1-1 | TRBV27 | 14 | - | CASSLSARRSEAFF | TGTGCCAGCAGTTTATCGGCCAGGAGGAGTGAAGCTTTCTTT
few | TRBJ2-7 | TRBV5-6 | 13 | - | CASSFGTYYEQYF | TGTGCCAGCAGCTTTGGTACCTACTACGAGCAGTACTTC
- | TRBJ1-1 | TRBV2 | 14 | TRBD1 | CATQRPGQGAEAFF | TGTGCCACCCAGCGCCCGGGACAGGGGGCTGAAGCTTTCTTT
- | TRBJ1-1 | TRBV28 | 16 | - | CASSLWGDNLNTEAFF | TGTGCCAGCAGTTTATGGGGGGACAACTTGAACACTGAAGCTTTCTTT
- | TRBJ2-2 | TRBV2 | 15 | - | CASSELAAYTGELFF | TGTGCCAGCAGTGAATTAGCGGCCTACACCGGGGAGCTGTTTTTT
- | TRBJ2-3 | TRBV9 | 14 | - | CASSVERGTDTQYF | TGTGCCAGCAGCGTCGAGCGGGGCACAGATACGCAGTATTTT
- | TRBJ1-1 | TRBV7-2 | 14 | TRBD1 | CASSSQGQNTEAFF | TGTGCCAGCAGCTCACAGGGGCAGAACACTGAAGCTTTCTTT
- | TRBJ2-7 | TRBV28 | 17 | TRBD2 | CASSFPRRTSGSYEQYF | TGTGCCAGCAGTTTCCCCCGCCGGACTAGCGGGAGCTACGAGCAGTACTTC